This T cell receptor beta chain was retrieved from a study of blood T cell repertoires in COVID-19 (dated by TCRdb to the early 2020s). At the level of the whole study: The collaborator samples originated in the United States, Italy and Spain and spanned the acute and convalescent phases of COVID-19. The repertoires were released in a freely available public database intended as a resource for research on the immune response to SARS-CoV-2. Where HLA class I and class II types were available, the types were taken from metadata supplied by the sample provider, not from assay-based typing. Deeply sampled blood TCRbeta repertoires from subjects exposed to, actively infected with, or recovered from COVID-19 were included in the dataset. Sample metadata almost always included a de-identified subject ID, COVID-19 status, age in years and sex. Samples were obtained from the ongoing ImmuneRACE study (first 160 participants) and from about 1,300 subjects provided by 6 global collaborators. The material from the prospective study consisted of cDNA or gDNA derived from T cells, B-cell-depleted T cells, or PBMCs. Broad study findings and their caveats: The quantity of clinical and demographic metadata differed by source and by participant and was supplied without curation.

TCRbeta CDR3 regions were amplified from genomic DNA by means of the immunoSEQ Assay, a bias-controlled multiplex PCR. The source study handled its data this way. The number of nucleated cells in each sample was estimated by amplification of reference gene primers within the assay. To quantify the absolute abundance of each unique TCRbeta CDR3 rearrangement, sequence reads were collapsed and filtered. For each sample, productive Simpson clonality was calculated by taking the square root of Simpson's diversity index across productive rearrangements. Entries here come from immuneACCESS through TCRdb and include only in-frame sequences with V and J called. Some clones fail to appear in such tables; in the studies checked, an unresolved V gene covers under half of the shortfall, and the cause of the remainder is unknown. V and J calls and clone size are copied from that table; D and trimming were computed from the DNA. This sample gives under 150,000 clones in total; about 80% of them show up just once. About a tenth of the sample is held by the ten biggest clonotypes.

This clone showed up just a few times. Its antigen remains undetermined. No clone much larger than this one lies a single base away; base qualities are absent. Whole blood was collected in K2EDTA tubes by collaborating institutions according to the institutions' own protocols. For TCRbeta analysis, collaborators shipped samples as frozen whole blood, isolated PBMCs, or DNA extracted from either of those sample types. Sample: peripheral blood. The source is a human donor in a cohort sampled during active COVID-19.

CDR3 reads: CASSLASGAFTDTQYF. The sequence in DNA is TGTGCCAGCAGCTTGGCTAGCGGGGCCTTCACAGATACGCAGTATTTT. This chain is built from TRBV5-4 and TRBJ2-3, with TRBD2 identical over 9 junction bases. Its CDR3 holds 16 amino acids, cysteine through phenylalanine. This entry keeps only the CDR3 DNA: 48 bases, framed from base 1. The germline V gene (reference sequence) gives CDR1 as SGHNT and CDR2 as YYREEE. For this chain, trimming is 0 bases at the V end and 2 bases at the J end, and the number of junction bases without a gene match is 4.